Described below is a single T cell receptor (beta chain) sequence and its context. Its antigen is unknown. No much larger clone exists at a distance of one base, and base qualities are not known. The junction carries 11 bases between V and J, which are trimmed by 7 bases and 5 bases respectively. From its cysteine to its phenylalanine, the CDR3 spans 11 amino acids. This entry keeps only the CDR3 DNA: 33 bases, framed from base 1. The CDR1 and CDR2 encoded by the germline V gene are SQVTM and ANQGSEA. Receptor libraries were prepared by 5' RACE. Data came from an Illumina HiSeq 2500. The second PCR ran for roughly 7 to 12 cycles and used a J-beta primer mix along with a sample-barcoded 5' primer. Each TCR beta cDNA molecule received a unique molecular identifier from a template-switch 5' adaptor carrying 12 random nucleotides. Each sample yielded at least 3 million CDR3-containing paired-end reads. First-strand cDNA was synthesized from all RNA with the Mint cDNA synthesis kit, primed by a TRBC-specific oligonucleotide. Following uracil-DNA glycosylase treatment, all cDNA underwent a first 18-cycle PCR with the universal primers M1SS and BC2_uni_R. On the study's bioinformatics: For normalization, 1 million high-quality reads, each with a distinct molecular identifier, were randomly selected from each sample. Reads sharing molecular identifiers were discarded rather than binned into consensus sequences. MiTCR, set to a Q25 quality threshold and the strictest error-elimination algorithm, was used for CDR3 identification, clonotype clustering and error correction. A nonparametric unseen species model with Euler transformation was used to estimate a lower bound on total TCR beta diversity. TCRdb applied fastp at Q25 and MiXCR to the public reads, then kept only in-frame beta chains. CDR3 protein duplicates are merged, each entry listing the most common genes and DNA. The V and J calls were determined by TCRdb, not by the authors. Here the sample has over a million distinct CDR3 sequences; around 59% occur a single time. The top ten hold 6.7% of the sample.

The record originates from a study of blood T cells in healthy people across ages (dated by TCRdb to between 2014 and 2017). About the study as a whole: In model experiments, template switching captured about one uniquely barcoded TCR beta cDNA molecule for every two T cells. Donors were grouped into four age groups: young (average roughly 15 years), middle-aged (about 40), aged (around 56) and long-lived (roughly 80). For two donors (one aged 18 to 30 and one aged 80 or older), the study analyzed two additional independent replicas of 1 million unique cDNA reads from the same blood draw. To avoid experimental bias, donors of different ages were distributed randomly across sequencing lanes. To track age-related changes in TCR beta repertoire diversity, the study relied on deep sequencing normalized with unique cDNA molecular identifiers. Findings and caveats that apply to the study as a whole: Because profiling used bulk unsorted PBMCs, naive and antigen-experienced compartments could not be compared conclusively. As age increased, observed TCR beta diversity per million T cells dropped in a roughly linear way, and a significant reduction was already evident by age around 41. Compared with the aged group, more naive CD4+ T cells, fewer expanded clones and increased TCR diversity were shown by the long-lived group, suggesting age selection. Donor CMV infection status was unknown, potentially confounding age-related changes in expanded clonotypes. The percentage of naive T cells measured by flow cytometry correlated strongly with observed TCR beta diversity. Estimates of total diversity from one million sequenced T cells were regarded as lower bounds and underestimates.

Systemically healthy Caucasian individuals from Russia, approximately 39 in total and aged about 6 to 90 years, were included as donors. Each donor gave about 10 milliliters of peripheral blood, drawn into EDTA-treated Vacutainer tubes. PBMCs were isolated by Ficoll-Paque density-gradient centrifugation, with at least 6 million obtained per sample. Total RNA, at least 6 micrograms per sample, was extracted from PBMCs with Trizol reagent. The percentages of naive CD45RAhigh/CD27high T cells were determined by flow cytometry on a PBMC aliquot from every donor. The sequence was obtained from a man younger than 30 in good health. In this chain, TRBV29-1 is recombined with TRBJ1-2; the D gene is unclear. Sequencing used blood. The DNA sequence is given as TGCAGCGACTTTACGGTTTATGGCTACACCTTC. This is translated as CSDFTVYGYTF.